This is a list of T cell receptor beta chains from one sample in a study of cytomegalovirus exposure and HLA in healthy donors. Some clones are missing from TCRdb's copy, which holds only in-frame ones; the method was immunoSEQ multiplex PCR. This sample has some 190,000 clones, with 75% to 85% found just once. The specimen was PBMCs. The receptors here all came from a man younger than 35 in good health and CMV-seronegative. The conserved cysteine and the conserved F or W are not part of the CDR3 here. Not every row has a clone size; where given, it reads once, few, many or a size class.

abundance: -; j_gene: TRBJ2-4; v_gene: TRBV11-3; CDR3aa: ASSQGVLAGLAKNIQY
abundance: many; j_gene: TRBJ1-4; v_gene: TRBV19; CDR3aa: ASSPGQVGVKLF
abundance: -; j_gene: TRBJ1-5; v_gene: TRBV27; CDR3aa: ATGQYNQPQH
abundance: -; j_gene: TRBJ1-1; v_gene: TRBV2; CDR3aa: ASTGQGAGTEAF
abundance: -; j_gene: TRBJ1-2; v_gene: TRBV9; CDR3aa: ASSVGTGSRIGYT
abundance: few; j_gene: TRBJ2-1; v_gene: TRBV7-2; CDR3aa: ASGTAYNEQF
abundance: -; j_gene: TRBJ2-6; v_gene: TRBV5-1; CDR3aa: ASSLGGAVTSGANVLT
abundance: -; j_gene: TRBJ2-7; v_gene: TRBV4-1; CDR3aa: ASSQVTGGSSYEQY
abundance: -; j_gene: TRBJ1-1; v_gene: TRBV30; CDR3aa: AWTPPWRQLNTEAF
abundance: once; j_gene: TRBJ2-2; v_gene: TRBV5-1; CDR3aa: ASSFAAGELF
abundance: -; j_gene: TRBJ1-1; v_gene: TRBV18; CDR3aa: ASSPRTGANTEAF
abundance: once; j_gene: TRBJ2-1; v_gene: TRBV30; CDR3aa: AWSLFRASSYNEQF
abundance: -; j_gene: TRBJ2-7; v_gene: TRBV4-2; CDR3aa: ASSQDGTYEQY
abundance: -; j_gene: TRBJ1-1; v_gene: TRBV6-5; CDR3aa: ASSYSRKRQGAEAF
abundance: -; j_gene: TRBJ2-3; v_gene: TRBV6-5; CDR3aa: ASRNTRGTDTQY
abundance: -; j_gene: TRBJ2-7; v_gene: TRBV2; CDR3aa: ASSASGGYEQY
abundance: -; j_gene: TRBJ2-7; v_gene: TRBV5-4; CDR3aa: ASSDGGGQGPYEQY
abundance: -; j_gene: TRBJ1-5; v_gene: TRBV19; CDR3aa: ASSSSGGYQPQH
abundance: -; j_gene: TRBJ1-2; v_gene: TRBV21-1; CDR3aa: ASSAGTPFPKYGYT
abundance: -; j_gene: TRBJ2-3; v_gene: TRBV4-2; CDR3aa: ASSQDQLAGADTQY
abundance: few; j_gene: TRBJ2-7; v_gene: TRBV4-3; CDR3aa: ASSLLTGTGDYEQY
abundance: -; j_gene: TRBJ2-2; v_gene: TRBV7-9; CDR3aa: ASHMTGGADTGELF
abundance: once; j_gene: TRBJ2-4; v_gene: TRBV10-2; CDR3aa: ASKDGGIKNIQY
abundance: -; j_gene: TRBJ2-3; v_gene: TRBV29-1; CDR3aa: SVEFGAYGATDTQY
abundance: -; j_gene: TRBJ1-2; v_gene: TRBV5-6; CDR3aa: ASSTGTGGYT
abundance: -; j_gene: TRBJ2-3; v_gene: TRBV4-3; CDR3aa: ASSQDGLVTGNTQY
abundance: -; j_gene: TRBJ1-1; v_gene: TRBV19; CDR3aa: ASSIVGARNTEAF
abundance: -; j_gene: TRBJ1-1; v_gene: TRBV30; CDR3aa: AWSVLLGTGTEAF
abundance: -; j_gene: TRBJ2-1; v_gene: TRBV27; CDR3aa: ASSILAGGYNEQF
abundance: -; j_gene: TRBJ2-7; v_gene: TRBV29-1; CDR3aa: SVESTGGPYEQY
abundance: once; j_gene: TRBJ2-5; v_gene: TRBV9; CDR3aa: ASSELAGGPGETQY
abundance: -; j_gene: TRBJ2-5; v_gene: TRBV6-1; CDR3aa: ASSEEIGGAETQY
abundance: -; j_gene: TRBJ2-3; v_gene: TRBV4-1; CDR3aa: ASSQGIQGARTDTQY
abundance: -; j_gene: TRBJ1-5; v_gene: TRBV18; CDR3aa: ASSTSDNQPQH
abundance: -; j_gene: TRBJ1-2; v_gene: TRBV4-2; CDR3aa: ASSQAGAGSEYEGYT
abundance: -; j_gene: TRBJ2-7; v_gene: TRBV20-1; CDR3aa: SAGSGEQY
abundance: -; j_gene: TRBJ2-1; v_gene: TRBV7-2; CDR3aa: ASSSLTSGRGEQF
abundance: -; j_gene: TRBJ1-2; v_gene: TRBV21-1; CDR3aa: ASSKWDRRYGYT
abundance: -; j_gene: TRBJ1-1; v_gene: TRBV6-6; CDR3aa: ASSYPGQGGTEAF
abundance: few; j_gene: TRBJ2-1; v_gene: TRBV7-2; CDR3aa: ASSGGTSGRFYNEQF
abundance: -; j_gene: TRBJ1-4; v_gene: TRBV2; CDR3aa: ASSEAGGNEKLF
abundance: few; j_gene: TRBJ2-5; v_gene: TRBV4-2; CDR3aa: ASSPKGGGYQETQY
abundance: few; j_gene: TRBJ2-6; v_gene: TRBV2; CDR3aa: ASSLVGGANVLT
abundance: -; j_gene: TRBJ2-5; v_gene: TRBV18; CDR3aa: ASSPRGMGETQY
abundance: once; j_gene: TRBJ2-7; v_gene: TRBV5-1; CDR3aa: ASSPGTGGWYEQY
abundance: -; j_gene: TRBJ2-2; v_gene: TRBV27; CDR3aa: ASNGNTGELF
abundance: -; j_gene: TRBJ1-1; v_gene: TRBV7-3; CDR3aa: ASSLYPGGYGEAF
abundance: once; j_gene: -; v_gene: TRBV7-9; CDR3aa: ASSPREGPSYEQY
abundance: -; j_gene: TRBJ1-1; v_gene: TRBV19; CDR3aa: ASSIGTGAPTEAF